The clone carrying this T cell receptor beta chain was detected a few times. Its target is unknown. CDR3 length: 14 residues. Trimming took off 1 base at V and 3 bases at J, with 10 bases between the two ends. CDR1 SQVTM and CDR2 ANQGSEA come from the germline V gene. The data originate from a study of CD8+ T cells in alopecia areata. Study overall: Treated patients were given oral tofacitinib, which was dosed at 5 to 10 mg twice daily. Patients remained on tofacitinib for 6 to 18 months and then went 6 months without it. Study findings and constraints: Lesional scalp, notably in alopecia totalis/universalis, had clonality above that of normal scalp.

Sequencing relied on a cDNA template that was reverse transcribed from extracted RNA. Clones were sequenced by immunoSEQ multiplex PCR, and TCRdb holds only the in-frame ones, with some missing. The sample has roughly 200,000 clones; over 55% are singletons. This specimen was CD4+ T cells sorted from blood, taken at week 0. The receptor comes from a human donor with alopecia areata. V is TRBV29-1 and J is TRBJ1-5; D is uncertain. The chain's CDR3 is CSVEGNGPNQPQHF. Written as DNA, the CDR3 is TGCAGCGTTGAAGGTAACGGACCCAATCAGCCCCAGCATTTT.